This T cell receptor beta chain was captured in a study of cytomegalovirus exposure and HLA in healthy donors. Per germline, CDR1 MNHNS and CDR2 SASEGT. This CDR3 contains 14 residues. V dropped 5 bases and J dropped 4 bases, with 12 bases sitting between them. This clone occurred a few times. Its matching antigen is unknown. Primers included in the PCR were 60 Vbeta and 13 Jbeta primers. This table comes from immunoSEQ multiplex PCR, and its TCRdb copy is limited to in-frame clones, with some not included. The table lists fewer than 200,000 clones, around four fifths of them singletons. Study-level findings and limits: A cluster of highly shared sequence variants was likely a sequencing artifact.

V is TRBV6-1 and J is TRBJ1-3; maybe TRBD1 (5 bases). The receptor's source is a woman between 50 and 59 years old in good health and CMV-seronegative. Material for sequencing was PBMCs. The CDR3 loop is CASSPGRSGNTIYF. CDR3 sequence (DNA): TGTGCCAGCAGTCCAGGGAGGTCAGGAAACACCATATATTTT.